The rows below give T cell receptor beta chains drawn from one sample of a study of cytomegalovirus exposure and HLA in healthy donors. Repertoires were generated with immunoSEQ multiplex PCR, while TCRdb's copy carries only in-frame clones and drops some. Here the sample spans roughly 180,000 clones, around 75% being singletons. The sample taken for sequencing was PBMCs. All receptors come from a female donor in good health and CMV-seronegative. Both conserved end residues are part of each CDR3. Each record gives: clone size, J gene, V gene, CDR3 protein. Size is omitted from some rows. Given values are once, few, many or a class for expanded clones.

abundance: .; j_gene: .; v_gene: TRBV11-2; CDR3aa: CASRTSGEPFYEQYF
abundance: once; j_gene: TRBJ2-7; v_gene: TRBV29-1; CDR3aa: CSVFTGGYEQYF
abundance: .; j_gene: TRBJ2-5; v_gene: TRBV5-1; CDR3aa: CASSYGDRGKQETQYF
abundance: .; j_gene: TRBJ2-6; v_gene: TRBV5-1; CDR3aa: CASSLRGGFGANVLTF
abundance: .; j_gene: TRBJ2-1; v_gene: TRBV5-4; CDR3aa: CASSVAGTGLDEQFF
abundance: .; j_gene: TRBJ2-3; v_gene: TRBV7-2; CDR3aa: CASIEDGRPDTQYF
abundance: .; j_gene: TRBJ2-7; v_gene: TRBV7-6; CDR3aa: CASSLGDYEQYF
abundance: few; j_gene: TRBJ1-3; v_gene: TRBV6-5; CDR3aa: CASSRDRAGNTIYF
abundance: .; j_gene: TRBJ2-7; v_gene: TRBV30; CDR3aa: CAWTGGLNEQYF
abundance: .; j_gene: TRBJ2-5; v_gene: TRBV7-7; CDR3aa: CASSQGQQETQYF
abundance: .; j_gene: TRBJ2-7; v_gene: TRBV19; CDR3aa: CASSPSGTSGTYEQYF
abundance: .; j_gene: TRBJ2-1; v_gene: TRBV15; CDR3aa: CATSSDRLAGGDFGSYNEQFF
abundance: .; j_gene: TRBJ2-3; v_gene: TRBV2; CDR3aa: CASNRGQTTDTQYF
abundance: .; j_gene: TRBJ2-5; v_gene: TRBV11-3; CDR3aa: CASSLREGETQYF